This note documents a single T cell receptor (beta chain) sequence. What it recognizes is unknown. TCRdb's copy holds only in-frame clones and misses some; the assay was immunoSEQ multiplex PCR. The data hold approximately 98,000 clones, with roughly 70% observed a single time. The sample comes from a study of shared clonotypes between healthy human individuals. Broader study findings: Against clonotypes common to all four donors, non-shared ones had lower generation probabilities.

The sequencing input was memory CD8+ T cells sorted from blood. Subset indicated: CD45RO+ cells pooled with CCR7-negative TemRA cells. The sequence was obtained from a woman aged 30 to 39 in good health.

The CDR3 coding sequence is TGTGCCAGCAGCTCCAGGGGAGCGGGACCCACAGATACGCAGTATTTT. Translation gives CASSSRGAGPTDTQYF. The chain employs TRBV9 and TRBJ2-3, with D possibly being TRBD2 (7 bases). This CDR3 comprises 16 residues. Trimming pared 4 bases from V and 2 bases from J, leaving 17 bases between. Per the germline V gene, CDR1 is SGDLS and CDR2 is YYNGEE.